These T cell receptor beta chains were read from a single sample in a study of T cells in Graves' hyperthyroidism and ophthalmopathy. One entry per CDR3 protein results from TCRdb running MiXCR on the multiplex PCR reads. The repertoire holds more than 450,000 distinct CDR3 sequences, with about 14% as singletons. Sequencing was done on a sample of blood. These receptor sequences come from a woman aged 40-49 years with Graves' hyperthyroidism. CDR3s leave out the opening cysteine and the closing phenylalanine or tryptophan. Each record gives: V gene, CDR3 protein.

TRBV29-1	SVAGANVLT
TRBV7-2	ASSLAFAGAVLDTQY
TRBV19	ASGSISKETQY
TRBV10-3	AIRENLAGGHSTQY
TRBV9	ASSARTGQGWSPLH
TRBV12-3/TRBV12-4	ASSPARGDFQPQH
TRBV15	ATSREGGGNTEAF
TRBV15	ATSRDWRGDQPQH
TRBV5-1	ASGLRLPNTGELF
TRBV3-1	ASSQGTSGDNEQF
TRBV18	ASSGTAEAF
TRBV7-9	ASSLASGLASYNEQF
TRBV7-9	ASSHKDRETKLF
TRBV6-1	ASTTRWGRTYEQY
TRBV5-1	ASGPLAGGLYNEQF
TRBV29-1	SVLDRGGIHEQY
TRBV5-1	ASSWPQGSTDTQY
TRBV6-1	ASSRAGGALEQY
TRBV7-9	ASSLARPLSYNEQF
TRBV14	ASSQMPGTGNYEQY
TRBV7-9	ASSLSSGTVSGNTIY
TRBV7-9	ASSLSHILDYQETQY
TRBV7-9	ASSLGTINIQY
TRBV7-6	ASSLLAGGRSYNEQF
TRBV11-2	ASSLDRPGSGANVLT
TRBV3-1	ASSQDALRGYGYT
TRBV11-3	ASSLGEETEAF
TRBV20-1	SAPWAGDSPLH
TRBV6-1	ASSNPPEYGYT
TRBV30	AWSVQGWGVEGANVLT